Shown below are 26 T cell receptor beta chains from a single sample sequenced in a study of cytomegalovirus exposure and HLA in healthy donors. The PCR contained 60 Vbeta and 13 Jbeta primers. Method: immunoSEQ multiplex PCR; TCRdb's copy keeps in-frame clones and lacks some. The table lists about 120,000 clones, about 10% of them singletons. The sequenced material came from PBMCs. These TCRs come from a woman aged 18-35 years in good health and CMV-seropositive.

This clone has only a few counts. DNA for the CDR3: TGCGCCAGCAGCCAAGATCCGTCTGGGGCCAACGTCCTGACTTTC. This translates into CASSQDPSGANVLTF. The V and J genes are TRBV4-1 and TRBJ2-6, with D unresolved. Germline loops: CDR1 MGHRA, CDR2 YSYEKL. The CDR3 covers 15 residues. The V end was cut by 0 bases, the J end by 1 base, with 4 bases between.

There are a few counts of this clone. The J gene is TRBJ2-7, the V gene TRBV6-4; TRBD1 matches at 9 bases. Losses at the gene ends were 6 bases for V and 3 bases for J; bases not matched to a gene: 6. CDR1 is MRHNA and CDR2 is SNTAGT in the germline V gene. CDR3 length: 14 residues. The CDR3 DNA follows: TGTGCCAGCAGGTCCGGGACAGGGCACTACGAGCAGTACTTC. Protein sequence: CASRSGTGHYEQYF.

CDR3 nucleotides: TGTGCCAGCTCACCGTCTTTTTCCTACAATGAGCAGTTCTTC. Translation gives CASSPSFSYNEQFF. The chain carries TRBV18 and TRBJ2-1; D not certain. V dropped 3 bases and J dropped 1 base, with 7 bases sitting between them. The CDR3 sequence is 14 residues long. CDR1 and CDR2 (germline): KGHSH, LQKENI.

This clone has only a few counts. The rearrangement links TRBV13 to TRBJ2-1; perhaps TRBD2 as D (6 bases). V was cut by 7 bases and J by 10 bases, with 14 bases left in between. CDR1 is PRHDT, CDR2 FYEKMQ, per germline (reference sequence). CDR3 length: 12 residues. As DNA, the CDR3 is TGTGCCAGCAACACTGATGGGGGGGAGCAGTTCTTC. It is translated as CASNTDGGEQFF.

The V call is TRBV6-5, the J call TRBJ2-5; 7 bases fit TRBD1. The J call may be in error: the DNA end matches TRBJ2-7 better. The CDR3 length is 15 residues. In germline, CDR1 is MNHEY, CDR2 SVGAGI. The CDR3 DNA follows: TGTGCCAGCAGTTACTCGAGACAGGGCCCCTACGAGCAGTACTTC. Translated, it gives CASSYSRQGPYEQYF.

This clone was picked up a small number of times. V is TRBV11-3 and J is TRBJ2-7; perhaps TRBD1 as D (6 bases). V was clipped by 4 bases and J by 3 bases, with 13 bases between them. This CDR3 has 14 residues. Germline CDR1 SGHNT, CDR2 YENEEA. In nucleotides, the CDR3 is TGTGCCAGCAGCTCAAGACAGGACTTCTACGAGCAGTACTTC. This codes for CASSSRQDFYEQYF. Filled out from reference TRBV11-3 and TRBJ2-7, the complete variable domain reads EAGVVQSPRYKIIEKKQPVAFWCNPISGHNTLYWYLQNLGQGPELLIRYENEEAVDDSQLPKDRFSAERLKGVDSTLKIQPAELGDSAVYLCASSSRQDFYEQYFGPGTRLTVT.

The table lists this clone with a few counts. The chain links TRBV7-6 to TRBJ1-1, with D unclear. The CDR3 consists of 16 residues. CDR1 and CDR2 from the germline V gene are SGHVS and FNYEAQ. V lost 1 base and J 5 bases, leaving 17 bases between the germline ends. The CDR3 DNA follows: TGTGCCAGCAGCTTAGAGGAGGGAATCGTTAGGACTGAAGCTTTCTTT. Its translation: CASSLEEGIVRTEAFF.

This clone was seen a few times. The V call is TRBV11-3, the J call TRBJ2-1; TRBD2 matches at 14 bases. Germline CDR1 SGHNT, CDR2 YENEEA. The V gene end was trimmed by 5 bases and the J gene end by 4 bases; junction bases not matched to a gene: 13. This CDR3 has 19 residues. The CDR3 sequence: CASSAQTSGRASGYNEQFF. In DNA, the CDR3 is TGTGCCAGCAGCGCCCAGACTAGCGGGAGGGCCTCGGGGTACAATGAGCAGTTCTTC.

The chain recombines TRBV5-1 with TRBJ2-1; 15 nucleotides agree with TRBD2. CDR3 length: 14 residues. The V and J ends lost 3 bases and 9 bases, in that order; junction bases with no gene match: 1. Germline assignment: CDR1 SGHRS and CDR2 YFSETQ. The CDR3 region has the DNA TGCGCCAGCAGCTCGGGACTAGCGGGGGGTGAGCAGTTCTTC. This codes for CASSSGLAGGEQFF.

V usage is TRBV19 and J usage is TRBJ2-7; 11 bases fit TRBD2. The CDR3 covers 13 residues. V shed 6 bases and J 5 bases; nucleotides not matched to a gene: 3. Germline V CDR1 and CDR2: LNHDA, SQIVND (reference sequence). CDR3: CASRLAGGDEQYF. CDR3 nucleotides: TGTGCCAGTAGGCTAGCGGGAGGTGACGAGCAGTACTTC. Supplemented by reference TRBV19 and TRBJ2-7, the full variable domain reads DGGITQSPKYLFRKEGQNVTLSCEQNLNHDAMYWYRQDPGQGLRLIYYSQIVNDFQKGDIAEGYSVSREKKESFPLTVTSAQKNPTAFYLCASRLAGGDEQYFGPGTRLTVT.

This clone turned up a few times. The chain is built from TRBV9 and TRBJ2-5; D is ambiguous. The germline V and J ends were trimmed by 6 bases and 2 bases, with 11 bases remaining between them. Germline V gene sequence: CDR1 SGDLS, CDR2 YYNGEE. This CDR3 contains 13 residues. CDR3: CASNRNEQETQYF. The CDR3 nucleotides are TGTGCCAGCAATCGAAACGAGCAAGAGACCCAGTACTTC.

This clone was counted between two and nine times. The chain uses TRBV6-1 and TRBJ2-1; possibly TRBD1 for D (8 bases). With 0 bases removed from V and 3 bases from J, the gap between germline ends came to 12 bases. CDR1 is MNHNS and CDR2 is SASEGT in the germline V gene. The CDR3 is made up of 16 amino acids. The CDR3 nucleotides read TGTGCCAGCAGTGAAGCGGGGGGGACAGGCTACAATGAGCAGTTCTTC. Encoded protein: CASSEAGGTGYNEQFF.

The chain combines TRBV7-9 with TRBJ1-1, with 7 nucleotides matching TRBD1. J gave up 3 bases and V 5 bases, and 12 bases lay outside the gene matches. The CDR3 consists of 16 residues. Germline CDR1 is SEHNR and CDR2 is FQNEAQ (reference sequence). The CDR3 sequence is CASSQGTTGSHTEAFF. The CDR3 DNA sequence: TGTGCCAGCAGCCAAGGCACGACAGGGAGCCACACTGAAGCTTTCTTT.

This clone was counted a few times. This chain links TRBV7-9 with TRBJ2-7, with D tentatively TRBD1 (5 bases). The germline V gene has CDR1 SEHNR and CDR2 FQNEAQ (reference sequence). This CDR3 contains 14 residues. Trimming stripped 2 bases from V and 3 bases from J, with 11 bases between. The CDR3 nucleotides are TGTGCCAGCAGCTTACCCAGGGAAGACTACGAGCAGTACTTC. It codes for CASSLPREDYEQYF.

This clone was seen a few times. The J gene is TRBJ2-1, the V gene TRBV28; 13 bases align to TRBD2. The germline V gene has CDR1 MDHEN and CDR2 SYDVKM. This CDR3 is built from 13 residues. The junction had 3 bases not matched to a gene; V was cut back by 6 bases and J by 10 bases. CDR3 sequence: CASRAGLAGEQFF. CDR3 bases: TGTGCCAGCAGGGCGGGACTAGCGGGGGAGCAGTTCTTC.

This clone turned up a few times. The rearrangement uses TRBV19 and TRBJ2-1, with 9 nucleotides matching TRBD2. Germline V CDR1 and CDR2: LNHDA, SQIVND (reference sequence). This CDR3 contains 14 residues. V gave up 4 bases and J gave up 8 bases; unmatched junction bases: 6. For the CDR3, the DNA is TGTGCCAGTAGTACTAGCGGGAATTTCCATGAGCAGTTCTTC. Its protein is CASSTSGNFHEQFF. The full variable domain, rest sourced from reference TRBV19 and TRBJ2-1, is DGGITQSPKYLFRKEGQNVTLSCEQNLNHDAMYWYRQDPGQGLRLIYYSQIVNDFQKGDIAEGYSVSREKKESFPLTVTSAQKNPTAFYLCASSTSGNFHEQFFGPGTRLTVL.

The genes are TRBV27 and TRBJ2-2; tentative D call: TRBD1 (6 bases). The germline CDR1 and CDR2 sequences are MNHEY and SMNVEV (reference sequence). The CDR3 loop spans 16 amino acids. V lost 4 bases, J lost 3 bases, and 15 bases lay in between. The CDR3 nucleotides read TGTGCCAGCAGTTACAGGGACGGAGTAGACACCGGGGAGCTGTTTTTT. The encoded protein is CASSYRDGVDTGELFF.

The CDR3 here is CASSLQLAANEQFF. The CDR3 nucleotides are TGTGCCAGCAGTTTACAACTAGCGGCAAATGAGCAGTTCTTC. The chain uses TRBV27 and TRBJ2-1; 8 bases match TRBD2. This CDR3 comprises 14 residues. With 2 bases clipped from V and 7 bases from J, the junction kept 4 bases outside the gene matches. Germline CDR1 MNHEY, CDR2 SMNVEV (reference sequence).

In this sample, this clone turned up a few times. The CDR3 loop reads CASSPVAGGGNEQFF. The CDR3 coding sequence is TGTGCCAGCAGCCCGGTAGCGGGAGGGGGGAATGAGCAGTTCTTC. The chain links TRBV5-4 to TRBJ2-1; 11 nucleotides agree with TRBD2. CDR1 and CDR2 from the germline V gene are SGHNT and YYREEE (reference sequence). The V segment lost 4 bases and the J segment 7 bases; nucleotides outside the gene matches: 7. The CDR3 is 15 amino acids.

This clone was seen a handful of times. The chain has TRBV5-1 and TRBJ1-4, with 8 bases matching TRBD1. Germline-derived CDR1 and CDR2 are SGHRS and YFSETQ. The trim removed 3 bases at V and 3 bases at J, leaving 7 bases unmatched. This CDR3 has 16 residues. CDR3 nucleotides: TGCGCCAGCAGCTCGGGACAGGCGACCCCTAATGAAAAACTGTTTTTT. This translates into CASSSGQATPNEKLFF.

The V and J genes are TRBV30 and TRBJ1-2; perhaps TRBD1 as D (6 bases). The CDR3 contains 14 residues. Germline values: CDR1 GTSNPN, CDR2 SVGIG (reference sequence). Trimming left V 0 bases short and J 5 bases short, with 13 bases between. This chain's CDR3 is CAWSVQGGSYGYTF. The CDR3 DNA reads as TGTGCCTGGAGTGTACAGGGCGGGTCTTATGGCTACACCTTC.

The chain uses TRBV2 and TRBJ2-3, with D perhaps matching TRBD1 (5 bases). CDR3 size: 14 residues. Germline values: CDR1 SNHLY, CDR2 FYNNEI. Between the trimmed V and J ends, which lost 6 bases and 0 bases, there was a span of 10 bases. The DNA of the CDR3 is TGTGCCAGCAGCGTCTCAGGGAGCACAGATACGCAGTATTTT. Encoded protein: CASSVSGSTDTQYF.

This clone was observed a handful of times. The rearrangement uses TRBV25-1 and TRBJ2-5, with TRBD1 matching 8 bases. The CDR3 totals 17 residues. Germline assignment: CDR1 MGHDK and CDR2 SYGVNS. The J segment lost 2 bases and the V segment lost 6 bases, leaving 14 bases of the junction unmatched. The CDR3 coding sequence is TGTGCCAGCAGGGCTACTGGACAGGGCGTACGTCAAGAGACCCAGTACTTC. Its protein is CASRATGQGVRQETQYF.

This clone was observed a few times. The chain uses TRBV6-4 and TRBJ2-3, with 8 bases that match TRBD1. Per the germline V gene, CDR1 is MRHNA and CDR2 is SNTAGT. This CDR3 is built from 14 residues. The V segment lost 4 bases and the J segment 2 bases; nucleotides outside the gene matches: 2. CDR3 sequence reads: CASSGTGHTDTQYF. The CDR3 DNA sequence: TGTGCCAGCAGTGGGACAGGGCACACAGATACGCAGTATTTT.

The gene calls are TRBV28 and TRBJ1-5, with D maybe TRBD1 (5 bases). With 3 bases removed from V and 3 bases from J, the gap between germline ends came to 15 bases. CDR1 MDHEN and CDR2 SYDVKM come from the germline V gene. This CDR3 has 16 amino acids. The CDR3 is CASSFLKTANNQPQHF. The CDR3 bases are TGTGCCAGCAGTTTCCTTAAGACAGCGAACAATCAGCCCCAGCATTTT. The complete variable domain, with remaining parts taken from reference TRBV28 and TRBJ1-5, reads DVKVTQSSRYLVKRTGEKVFLECVQDMDHENMFWYRQDPGLGLRLIYFSYDVKMKEKGDIPEGYSVSREKKERFSLILESASTNQTSMYLCASSFLKTANNQPQHFGDGTRLSIL.

The chain uses TRBV6-1 and TRBJ2-7; D is possibly TRBD2 (7 bases). The CDR3 has 15 residues. Looked up from germline, CDR1 is MNHNS and CDR2 is SASEGT. The V end lost 0 bases, the J end lost 2 bases, and 11 bases lay between the germline ends. Here the CDR3 reads CASSEASGGAYEQYF. The CDR3 bases are TGTGCCAGCAGTGAAGCATCGGGGGGCGCCTACGAGCAGTACTTC.